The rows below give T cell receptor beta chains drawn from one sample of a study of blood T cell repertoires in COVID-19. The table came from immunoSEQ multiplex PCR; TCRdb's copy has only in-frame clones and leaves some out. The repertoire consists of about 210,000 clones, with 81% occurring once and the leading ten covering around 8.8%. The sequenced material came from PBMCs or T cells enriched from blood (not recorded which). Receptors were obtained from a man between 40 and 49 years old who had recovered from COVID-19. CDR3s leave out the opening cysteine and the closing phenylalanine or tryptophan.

ATSNRGQSYGYT | TRBJ1-2 | TRBV24-1
ASSATGTTYEQY | TRBJ2-7 | TRBV9
ASSLSQGTSGANVLT | TRBJ2-6 | TRBV3-1/TRBV3-2
ASSSRDRANEQF | TRBJ2-1 | TRBV7-9
ASSPGATTDTQY | TRBJ2-3 | TRBV18
ARPTGSLTEAF | TRBJ1-1 | TRBV28
AWSAQLARGNEQF | TRBJ2-1 | TRBV30
ASSGDRASYEQY | TRBJ2-7 | TRBV2
ASSLQGAYNSPLH | TRBJ1-6 | TRBV27
ASSIGLAYEQY | TRBJ2-7 | TRBV19
ASSLGLLEQF | TRBJ2-1 | TRBV3-1/TRBV3-2
ASRKQGNYGYT | TRBJ1-2 | TRBV2
ASSEVIRQGGISAF | TRBJ1-1 | TRBV2
ASSRQVNTEAF | TRBJ1-1 | TRBV5-1
ASSEGSQFNEKLF | TRBJ1-4 | TRBV6-1
ATSRDSQGYSPLH | TRBJ1-6 | TRBV15
ASSSHYNEQF | TRBJ2-1 | TRBV12-3/TRBV12-4
ASSPWANYGYT | TRBJ1-2 | TRBV12-3/TRBV12-4
ASSFRTGKISTNYGYT | TRBJ1-2 | TRBV7-2
ASSGEIGSEQF | TRBJ2-1 | TRBV10-1
ASSLSGTTNTEAF | TRBJ1-1 | TRBV27
ASSFAGTAYEQY | TRBJ2-7 | TRBV5-1
ASSTDSHSGNTIY | TRBJ1-3 | TRBV27
ASSQFDRANSPLH | TRBJ1-6 | TRBV3-1/TRBV3-2
ASSPVQTGVDYGYT | TRBJ1-2 | TRBV18
AWSVGRAEY | TRBJ2-7 | TRBV30
ATSDPLLLRAMRPMEDTEAF | TRBJ1-1 | TRBV24-1
ASSPGQEDNSPLH | TRBJ1-6 | TRBV27